The rows below give T cell receptor beta chains drawn from one sample of a study of T cell responses to AZD1222 COVID-19 vaccine. The method was immunoSEQ multiplex PCR; TCRdb's version includes in-frame clones alone and lacks a portion of them. The sample includes around 140,000 clones, about nine tenths seen only once; the top ten take over 1.5%. Specimen: peripheral blood, collected on day 0 of AZD1222 vaccination. These receptors were obtained from an adult in good health. CDR3s include the opening cysteine and the closing phenylalanine or tryptophan. D genes are given only for firm matches. Size is stated for part of the rows, as once, few or many counts, or as a class when the clone is expanded.

j_gene,abundance,d_gene,v_gene,CDR3aa,CDR3nt
TRBJ2-7,-,-,TRBV5-1,CASSLSRSGIYEQYF,TGCGCCAGCAGCTTATCCCGTTCGGGTATCTACGAGCAGTACTTC
TRBJ2-7,-,TRBD2,TRBV29-1,CSVQRTSGFDEQYF,TGCAGCGTCCAACGGACTAGCGGGTTCGACGAGCAGTACTTC
TRBJ1-1,-,-,TRBV5-4,CASSGPGTYTEAFF,TGTGCCAGCAGTGGACCAGGGACCTACACTGAAGCTTTCTTT
TRBJ1-1,-,-,TRBV5-4,CASSLHPGRGTEAFF,TGTGCCAGCAGCTTGCATCCAGGGCGGGGCACTGAAGCTTTCTTT
TRBJ1-2,-,-,TRBV19,CASMGTGNYGYTF,TGTGCCAGTATGGGGACGGGGAACTATGGCTACACCTTC
TRBJ1-2,-,-,TRBV13,CASSLPSGKGYTF,TGTGCCAGCAGTTTACCCTCGGGCAAGGGCTACACCTTC
TRBJ2-1,-,-,TRBV10-2,CASMETLYNEQFF,TGCGCCAGCATGGAGACACTATACAATGAGCAGTTCTTC
TRBJ1-4,-,-,TRBV5-1,CASSLDQNNEKLFF,TGCGCCAGCAGCTTGGACCAAAATAATGAAAAACTGTTTTTT
TRBJ1-6,-,-,TRBV10-3,CAIRADYNSPLHF,TGTGCCATCCGCGCAGATTATAATTCACCCCTCCACTTT
TRBJ2-7,-,TRBD1,TRBV19,CASSMPGQGTSYEQYF,TGTGCCAGTAGTATGCCCGGACAGGGGACTTCCTACGAGCAGTACTTC
TRBJ2-5,-,TRBD1,TRBV15,CATSRDRGRGETQYF,TGTGCCACCAGCAGAGACAGGGGGCGCGGGGAGACCCAGTACTTC
TRBJ2-5,-,-,TRBV5-1,CASSLWNRDEETQYF,TGCGCCAGCAGCTTGTGGAACCGGGACGAAGAGACCCAGTACTTC
TRBJ2-1,-,-,TRBV4-1,CASSQMGKGISNEQFF,TGCGCCAGCAGCCAAATGGGAAAGGGTATCTCCAATGAGCAGTTCTTC
TRBJ2-1,-,TRBD2,TRBV7-2,CASSLTSSGATPYNEQFF,TGTGCCAGCAGCCTAACCTCTAGCGGGGCAACTCCCTACAATGAGCAGTTCTTC
TRBJ2-1,-,TRBD2,TRBV6-1,CASSEPSGGSLNEQFF,TGTGCCAGCAGTGAGCCTAGCGGAGGATCCCTAAATGAGCAGTTCTTC
TRBJ2-2,few,TRBD2,TRBV3-1/TRBV3-2,CASSRSRSGRALGGELFF,TGTGCCAGCAGCCGCTCCAGGAGCGGGAGGGCCTTGGGCGGGGAGCTGTTTTTT
TRBJ1-3,-,TRBD1,TRBV7-2,CASSLRVTGGWWGNTIYF,TGTGCCAGCAGCTTAAGAGTGACAGGGGGTTGGTGGGGAAACACCATATATTTT
TRBJ1-1,once,-,TRBV27,CASSYRRLNTEAFF,TGTGCCAGCAGTTACAGGAGACTGAACACTGAAGCTTTCTTT